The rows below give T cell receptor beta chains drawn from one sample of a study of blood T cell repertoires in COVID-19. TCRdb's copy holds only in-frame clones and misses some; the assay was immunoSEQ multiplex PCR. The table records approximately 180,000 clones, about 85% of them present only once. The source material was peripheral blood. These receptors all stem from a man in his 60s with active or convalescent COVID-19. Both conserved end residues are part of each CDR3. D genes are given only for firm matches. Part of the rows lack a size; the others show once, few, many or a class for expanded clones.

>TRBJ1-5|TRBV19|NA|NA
CASSAQGNSNQPQHF
TGTGCCAGTAGTGCGCAGGGGAATAGCAATCAGCCCCAGCATTTT
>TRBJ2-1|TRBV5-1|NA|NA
CASSLARQGSYNEQFF
TGCGCCAGCAGCTTGGCCAGGCAGGGTTCCTACAATGAGCAGTTCTTC
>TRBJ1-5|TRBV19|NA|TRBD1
CASRQGGSNQPQHF
TGTGCCAGTAGACAGGGGGGGAGCAATCAGCCCCAGCATTTT
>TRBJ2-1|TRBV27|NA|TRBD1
CASSLADRVITKFF
TGTGCCAGCAGTTTAGCGGACAGGGTAATTACGAAGTTCTTC
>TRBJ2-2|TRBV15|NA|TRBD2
CALSGGRGELFF
TGTGCCTTAAGCGGGGGACGCGGGGAGCTGTTTTTT
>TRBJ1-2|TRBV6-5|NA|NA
CASNSAQVVGGYTF
TGTGCCAGCAACTCGGCGCAGGTTGTAGGCGGCTACACCTTC
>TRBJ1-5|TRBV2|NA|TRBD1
CASSGTGDQPQHF
TGTGCCAGCAGTGGGACAGGGGATCAGCCCCAGCATTTT
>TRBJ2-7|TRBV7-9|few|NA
CASSPLTGYLGEQYF
TGTGCCAGCAGCCCCTTGACAGGCTACTTGGGCGAGCAGTACTTC
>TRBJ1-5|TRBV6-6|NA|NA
CASSYGTIPPQPQHF
TGTGCCAGCAGTTACGGCACAATTCCCCCTCAGCCCCAGCATTTT
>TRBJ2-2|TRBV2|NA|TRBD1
CASSDTGTGLTGELFF
TGTGCCAGCAGTGACACCGGGACAGGGTTAACCGGGGAGCTGTTTTTT
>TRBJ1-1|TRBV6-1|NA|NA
CASSEIGGYTEAFF
TGTGCCAGCAGTGAGATAGGAGGGTATACTGAAGCTTTCTTT
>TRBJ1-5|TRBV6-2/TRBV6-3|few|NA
CASSRPDRSNQPQHF
TGTGCCAGCAGCCGTCCGGACAGAAGCAATCAGCCCCAGCATTTT
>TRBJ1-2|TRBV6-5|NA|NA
CASSKKTGGEGGYTF
TGTGCCAGCAGTAAAAAAACTGGGGGGGAAGGAGGCTACACCTTC
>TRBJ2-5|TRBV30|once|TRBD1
CAWSVWGTGLETQYF
TGTGCCTGGAGTGTATGGGGGACAGGGTTAGAGACCCAGTACTTC
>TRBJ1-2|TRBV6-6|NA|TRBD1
CASSLGAGQAGYTF
TGTGCCAGCAGCCTTGGGGCAGGACAGGCGGGCTACACCTTC
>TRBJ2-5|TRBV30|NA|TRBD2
CAWKGLAGGPEETQYF
TGTGCCTGGAAGGGTCTAGCGGGGGGGCCAGAAGAGACCCAGTACTTC
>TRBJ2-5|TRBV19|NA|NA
CASSPRGQETQYF
TGTGCCAGTTCCCCACGGGGACAAGAGACCCAGTACTTC
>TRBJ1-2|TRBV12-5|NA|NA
CASGYTWDSGYTF
TGTGCTAGTGGGTATACCTGGGACTCTGGCTACACCTTC
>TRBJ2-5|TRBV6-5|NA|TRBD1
CASRWTGDGETQYF
TGTGCCAGCAGGTGGACAGGGGACGGAGAGACCCAGTACTTC
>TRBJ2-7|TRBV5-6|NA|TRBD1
CASSLEGAASVGEQYF
TGTGCCAGCAGCTTGGAGGGGGCGGCGTCGGTGGGCGAGCAGTACTTC
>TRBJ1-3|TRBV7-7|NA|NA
CASWLEGRRGPVF
TGTGCCAGCTGGTTGGAGGGGAGGAGGGGCCCTGTTTTT
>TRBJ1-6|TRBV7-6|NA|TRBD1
CASSRFPSGTGLDSPLHF
TGTGCCAGCAGCCGATTCCCCTCCGGGACAGGGCTGGATTCACCCCTCCACTTT
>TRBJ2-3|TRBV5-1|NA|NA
CASSLDARGTDTQYF
TGCGCCAGCAGCTTGGATGCCAGGGGCACAGATACGCAGTATTTT
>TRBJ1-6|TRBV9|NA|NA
CASSAGGNSPLHF
TGTGCCAGCAGCGCGGGGGGGAATTCACCCCTCCACTTT
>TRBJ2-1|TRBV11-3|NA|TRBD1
CASSLGQGNEQFF
TGTGCCAGCAGCCTCGGACAGGGCAACGAGCAGTTCTTC
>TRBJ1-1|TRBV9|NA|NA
CASSVEGGTEAFF
TGTGCCAGCAGCGTAGAAGGGGGCACTGAAGCTTTCTTT
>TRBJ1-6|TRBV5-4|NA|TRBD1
CASRRTGESSYNSPLHF
TGTGCCAGCAGGCGCACAGGGGAGAGCTCCTATAATTCACCCCTCCACTTT